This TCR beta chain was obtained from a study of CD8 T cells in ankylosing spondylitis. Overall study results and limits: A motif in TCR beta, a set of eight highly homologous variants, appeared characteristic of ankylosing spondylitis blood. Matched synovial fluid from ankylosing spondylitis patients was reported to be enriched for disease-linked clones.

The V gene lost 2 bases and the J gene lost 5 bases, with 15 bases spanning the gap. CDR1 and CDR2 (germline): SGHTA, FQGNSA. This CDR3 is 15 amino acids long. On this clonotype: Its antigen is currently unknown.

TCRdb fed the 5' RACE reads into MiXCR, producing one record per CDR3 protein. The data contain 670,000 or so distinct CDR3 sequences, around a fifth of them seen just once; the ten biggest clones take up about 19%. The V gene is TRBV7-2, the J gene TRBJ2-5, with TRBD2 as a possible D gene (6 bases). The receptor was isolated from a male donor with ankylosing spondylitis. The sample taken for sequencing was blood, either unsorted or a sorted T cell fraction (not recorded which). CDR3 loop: CASSLSGSWGETQYF. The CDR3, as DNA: TGTGCCAGCAGCTTATCCGGGAGTTGGGGGGAGACCCAGTACTTC.